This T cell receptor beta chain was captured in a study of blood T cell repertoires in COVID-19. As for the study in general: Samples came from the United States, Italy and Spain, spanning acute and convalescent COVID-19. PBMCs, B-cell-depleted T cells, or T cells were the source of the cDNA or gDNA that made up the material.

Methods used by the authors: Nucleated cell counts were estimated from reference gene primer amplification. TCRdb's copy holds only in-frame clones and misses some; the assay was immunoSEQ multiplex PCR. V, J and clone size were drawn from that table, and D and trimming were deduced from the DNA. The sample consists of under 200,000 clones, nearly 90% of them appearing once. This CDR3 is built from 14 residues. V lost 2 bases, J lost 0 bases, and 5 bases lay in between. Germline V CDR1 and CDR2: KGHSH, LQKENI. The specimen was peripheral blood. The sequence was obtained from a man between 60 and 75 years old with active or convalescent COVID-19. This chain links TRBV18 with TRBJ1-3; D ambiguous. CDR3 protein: CASSPGSSGNTIYF. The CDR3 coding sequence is TGTGCCAGCTCACCAGGCTCCTCTGGAAACACCATATATTTT.